This section outlines one T cell receptor beta chain sequence together with its context. Its antigen is unknown. Germline assignment: CDR1 SEHNR and CDR2 FQNEAQ (reference sequence). This CDR3 has 14 amino acids. V lost 5 bases to trimming and J lost 7 bases, with 14 bases between them. This specimen belongs to a study of T cell repertoires in cytomegalovirus infection. Study-wide points: Carriers of CMV plus the relevant HLA were identified by cumulative public TCR beta family frequency.

TCRdb passed the reads through MiXCR, listing each CDR3 protein once. The sample lists a few hundred thousand distinct CDR3 sequences, about 28% occurring once. The V call is TRBV7-9, the J call TRBJ1-4; unclear D gene. The sequencing here drew on cultured PBMCs, taken from culture after CMV antigen stimulation. This clonotype was sampled from a human donor in good health (CMV status not recorded). Some clones in this sample may be carry-over from other donors' samples. Here the CDR3 DNA reads TGTGCCAGCAGCCACGGCGGGCGTGGTGAAAAACTGTTTTTT. This sequence encodes CASSHGGRGEKLFF.